Below are 17 T cell receptor beta chains sequenced from a single sample in a study of blood T cell repertoires in COVID-19. Sequencing was performed with immunoSEQ multiplex PCR; in TCRdb, only in-frame clones are kept and a portion is missing. The sample has 200,000 to 300,000 clones, more than 75% seen once. The sequenced material came from peripheral blood. Source of these receptors: a woman between 40 and 50 years old who had recovered from COVID-19.

The chain is built from TRBV27 and TRBJ2-7; TRBD2 matches at 7 bases. In germline, CDR1 is MNHEY, CDR2 SMNVEV (reference sequence). This CDR3 region has 14 residues. V gave up 8 bases and J gave up 3 bases; unmatched junction bases: 10. The CDR3 sequence: CASAWEGHFYEQYF. The DNA for the CDR3 is TGTGCCAGCGCCTGGGAGGGCCACTTCTACGAGCAGTACTTC.

The chain is built from TRBV6-2 or TRBV6-3 and TRBJ2-6, with 7 bases identical to TRBD1. Germline assignment: CDR1 MNHEY and CDR2 SVGEGT. J was trimmed by 12 bases and V by 2 bases; bases with no gene match: 13. The CDR3 has 16 residues. The CDR3 region has the DNA TGTGCCAGCAGTTACCAGCCTACTACAGGGGACCGCGTCCTGACTTTC. It yields the protein CASSYQPTTGDRVLTF.

The chain joins TRBV7-8 to TRBJ2-6, with a tentative D call TRBD1 (5 bases). The CDR3 contains 16 residues. V lost 5 bases, J lost 4 bases, and 15 bases lay in between. In germline, CDR1 is SGHVS, CDR2 FQNEAQ. The CDR3 loop is CASSPQGALGANVLTF. The CDR3 nucleotides are TGTGCCAGCAGCCCCCAAGGGGCGCTGGGGGCCAACGTCCTGACTTTC.

The chain recombines TRBV6-1 with TRBJ1-1; TRBD1 is a possible D gene (6 bases). Germline V CDR1 and CDR2: MNHNS, SASEGT. Trimming removed 8 bases from V and 2 bases from J, with 15 bases in between. The CDR3 length is 14 residues. The DNA for the CDR3 is TGTGCCAGCGGCCTGGGGGCGGCCAACACTGAAGCTTTCTTT. It codes for CASGLGAANTEAFF.

The V and J genes are TRBV24-1 and TRBJ2-5; 7 nucleotides line up with TRBD2. Germline V gives CDR1 KGHDR, CDR2 SFDVKD. V lost 1 base to trimming and J lost 5 bases; unmatched junction nucleotides: 3. The CDR3 contains 14 residues. The DNA for the CDR3 is TGTGCCACCAGTGATTTTCAGGGAGGGGAGACCCAGTACTTC. Protein sequence: CATSDFQGGETQYF.

This clone was observed once. The chain joins TRBV27 to TRBJ2-1; D may be TRBD1 (6 bases). Trimming removed 6 bases at V and 4 bases at J, with 13 bases between. The CDR3 spans 14 residues. Germline V lookup: CDR1 MNHEY, CDR2 SMNVEV (reference sequence). The CDR3: CASSPGTLYNEQFF. CDR3 nucleotide sequence: TGTGCCAGCAGCCCTGGGACACTATACAATGAGCAGTTCTTC.

The chain couples TRBV14 to TRBJ2-3; D perhaps matches TRBD1 (6 bases). V was cut by 1 base and J by 2 bases, with 7 bases left in between. The CDR3 is 14 residues long. CDR1 is SGHDN, CDR2 FVKESK, per germline. In nucleotides, the CDR3 is TGTGCCAGCAGCCAAGGGACAGACACAGATACGCAGTATTTT. Its protein is CASSQGTDTDTQYF.

The CDR3 DNA follows: TGTGCCAGCAGCCCGGGACACCCACCTGGGGCCAACGTCCTGACTTTC. It codes for CASSPGHPPGANVLTF. The chain links TRBV7-8 to TRBJ2-6, with D maybe TRBD1 (6 bases). The CDR3 is made up of 16 amino acids. CDR1 SGHVS and CDR2 FQNEAQ come from the germline V gene. V gave up 5 bases and J gave up 2 bases, with 13 bases separating them.

The chain is built from TRBV19 and TRBJ1-2; D possibly corresponds to TRBD1 (5 bases). Germline CDR1 LNHDA, CDR2 SQIVND (reference sequence). The V end lost 8 bases, the J end lost 8 bases, and 21 bases lay between the germline ends. This CDR3 region has 14 residues. CDR3 DNA: TGTGCCAGTGGGGAGGGGACGCCCGCGCGGGGCTACACCTTC. Translated, it gives CASGEGTPARGYTF. Full variable domain (remainder filled in from reference TRBV19 and TRBJ1-2): DGGITQSPKYLFRKEGQNVTLSCEQNLNHDAMYWYRQDPGQGLRLIYYSQIVNDFQKGDIAEGYSVSREKKESFPLTVTSAQKNPTAFYLCASGEGTPARGYTFGSGTRLTVV.

The chain carries TRBV30 and TRBJ2-7; weak D call: TRBD2 (7 bases). In germline, CDR1 is GTSNPN, CDR2 SVGIG (reference sequence). Trimming took off 2 bases at V and 12 bases at J, with 14 bases between the two ends. The CDR3 loop spans 11 amino acids. CDR3 nucleotide sequence: TGTGCCTGGAGTCGGGGGGCTAGCGTGTACTTC. It encodes CAWSRGASVYF.

This clone was seen a single time. V usage is TRBV5-5 and J usage is TRBJ1-2; possible D gene TRBD1, 5 bases. The germline V and J ends were trimmed by 0 bases and 4 bases, with 10 bases remaining between them. CDR1 is SGHKS, CDR2 YYEKEE, per germline (reference sequence). CDR3 length: 14 residues. Here the CDR3 reads CASSLADRTYGYTF. CDR3 coding DNA: TGTGCCAGCAGCTTGGCCGACAGAACCTATGGCTACACCTTC.

The chain couples TRBV18 to TRBJ1-5; D possibly corresponds to TRBD1 (6 bases). The CDR3 has 15 amino acids. CDR1 and CDR2 (germline): KGHSH, LQKENI. Trimming left V 3 bases short and J 7 bases short, with 16 bases between. The CDR3, as DNA: TGTGCCAGCTCACCTCTTTTCGGACAGACACAGCCCCAGCATTTT. Its translation: CASSPLFGQTQPQHF.

J is TRBJ2-3 and V is TRBV4-3, with TRBD2 matching 11 bases. CDR3 length equals 15 residues. The ends lost 4 bases at V and 4 bases at J; junction bases unmatched: 4. The V gene's germline CDR1 is LGHNA and CDR2 YSLEER. CDR3: CASSRGTSGADTQYF. DNA of the CDR3: TGCGCCAGCAGCCGCGGGACTAGCGGAGCAGATACGCAGTATTTT.

The chain combines TRBV6-5 with TRBJ2-3; no definite D call. The CDR3 consists of 13 residues. CDR1 is MNHEY, CDR2 SVGAGI, per germline. Between the trimmed V and J ends, which lost 6 bases and 1 base, there was a span of 8 bases. This CDR3 reads CASRRPGTDTQYF. Written as DNA, the CDR3 is TGTGCCAGCAGACGCCCGGGCACAGATACGCAGTATTTT.

This chain connects TRBV6-4 to TRBJ2-7; TRBD2 matches 15 bases. V gave up 6 bases and J gave up 0 bases; unmatched junction bases: 6. The CDR3 is made up of 17 amino acids. CDR1 is MRHNA, CDR2 SNTAGT, per germline. For the CDR3, the DNA is TGTGCCAGCAGAGGACTAGCGGGAGGGCGCGCCTCCTACGAGCAGTACGTC. Its protein is CASRGLAGGRASYEQYV.

The genes are TRBV7-2 and TRBJ2-2, with 8 bases matching TRBD2. The germline gives CDR1 SGHTA, CDR2 FQGNSA. V shed 1 base and J 6 bases; nucleotides not matched to a gene: 10. The CDR3 has 17 residues. CDR3 coding DNA: TGTGCCAGCAGCTTAGTGACTGGCGGGAGGCTCTCCGGGGAGCTGTTTTTT. Residues: CASSLVTGGRLSGELFF.

The rearrangement uses TRBV6-2 or TRBV6-3 and TRBJ2-2; perhaps TRBD1 as D (6 bases). Germline CDR1 reads MNHEY; CDR2 reads SVGEGT. Trimming removed 5 bases from V and 7 bases from J, with 14 bases in between. The CDR3 covers 14 residues. The CDR3 region is CASSARRGGGELFF. The CDR3 nucleotides read TGTGCCAGCAGTGCCCGTAGAGGGGGCGGGGAGCTGTTTTTT.